Listed below are T cell receptor beta chains from one sample, sequenced in a study of T cell responses to AZD1222 COVID-19 vaccine. Profiling relied on immunoSEQ multiplex PCR, and the TCRdb table lists in-frame clones only, not all of them. This table has roughly 98,000 clones, about 92% appearing once. The source was peripheral blood, collected on day 0 of AZD1222 vaccination. These receptors were obtained from an adult in good health. Both conserved end residues are part of each CDR3. The D gene is left open where the match is weak. The size field is filled for only some rows; it gives once, few, many or a size class.

abundance: -; j_gene: TRBJ1-1; v_gene: TRBV4-1; d_gene: -; CDR3nt: TGCGCCAGCAGCCAGATTCTGCGCAGGTTGAACACTGAAGCTTTCTTT; CDR3aa: CASSQILRRLNTEAFF
abundance: -; j_gene: TRBJ2-7; v_gene: TRBV6-4; d_gene: TRBD1; CDR3nt: TGTGCCAGCAGTTACGCTAAGGGACAGGAAAGCTCCTACGAGCAGTACTTC; CDR3aa: CASSYAKGQESSYEQYF
abundance: -; j_gene: TRBJ1-3; v_gene: TRBV7-9; d_gene: -; CDR3nt: TGTGCCAGCAGCTTTGGAGGGGGTTACTCTGGAAACACCATATATTTT; CDR3aa: CASSFGGGYSGNTIYF
abundance: -; j_gene: TRBJ2-3; v_gene: TRBV19; d_gene: TRBD1; CDR3nt: TGTGCCAGTAGTCTGAGACAGGGTCTAACAGATACGCAGTATTTT; CDR3aa: CASSLRQGLTDTQYF
abundance: -; j_gene: TRBJ2-3; v_gene: TRBV7-3; d_gene: TRBD2; CDR3nt: TGTGCCAGCAGCTCGATAGCGGGGGGGAGCACAGATACGCAGTATTTT; CDR3aa: CASSSIAGGSTDTQYF
abundance: once; j_gene: TRBJ1-1; v_gene: TRBV3-1/TRBV3-2; d_gene: -; CDR3nt: TGTGCCAGCAGCCAGGACGGGGAAGCTTTCTTT; CDR3aa: CASSQDGEAFF
abundance: -; j_gene: TRBJ1-5; v_gene: TRBV5-5; d_gene: -; CDR3nt: TGTGCCAGCAGCTTTCGGGGGATGGGCAATCAGCCCCAGCATTTT; CDR3aa: CASSFRGMGNQPQHF
abundance: -; j_gene: TRBJ2-7; v_gene: TRBV5-1; d_gene: TRBD1; CDR3nt: TGCGCCAGCAGCATGGGACAGACCTACGAGCAGTACTTC; CDR3aa: CASSMGQTYEQYF
abundance: -; j_gene: TRBJ1-2; v_gene: TRBV18; d_gene: TRBD1; CDR3nt: TGTGCCAGCTCACGCGCCACAGGGGAGTATGGCTACACCTTC; CDR3aa: CASSRATGEYGYTF
abundance: -; j_gene: TRBJ2-7; v_gene: TRBV4-2; d_gene: TRBD2; CDR3nt: TGTGCCAGCAGCCAGCAAAAGATAGCGGGAGGTCTCTACGAGCAGTACTTC; CDR3aa: CASSQQKIAGGLYEQYF
abundance: -; j_gene: TRBJ2-2; v_gene: TRBV11-3; d_gene: -; CDR3nt: TGTGCCAGCAGCTCGGGCCATGGATTCAACACCGGGGAGCTGTTTTTT; CDR3aa: CASSSGHGFNTGELFF
abundance: once; j_gene: TRBJ2-2; v_gene: TRBV5-1; d_gene: -; CDR3nt: TGCGCCAGCAGTAGGTATAAGGGAGGAGCTAGCGAGACCACCGGGGAGCTGTTTTTT; CDR3aa: CASSRYKGGASETTGELFF
abundance: -; j_gene: TRBJ1-1; v_gene: TRBV27; d_gene: -; CDR3nt: TGTGCCACTACCGGGGGGGTGGGCACTGAAGCTTTCTTT; CDR3aa: CATTGGVGTEAFF
abundance: -; j_gene: TRBJ1-5; v_gene: TRBV5-1; d_gene: -; CDR3nt: TGCGCCAGCAGCTTGGGTCGGGGTCAGCCCCAGCATTTT; CDR3aa: CASSLGRGQPQHF
abundance: -; j_gene: TRBJ1-2; v_gene: TRBV4-1; d_gene: -; CDR3nt: TGCGCCAGCAGCCAAAGTGGGGGTTCAACCTATGGCTACACCTTC; CDR3aa: CASSQSGGSTYGYTF
abundance: -; j_gene: TRBJ2-1; v_gene: TRBV18; d_gene: -; CDR3nt: TGTGCCAGCTCACGCCAATCGTCTGGATCCTACAATGAGCAGTTCTTC; CDR3aa: CASSRQSSGSYNEQFF
abundance: -; j_gene: TRBJ2-2; v_gene: TRBV27; d_gene: -; CDR3nt: TGTGCCAGCAGTTTAGCCGGGTACGGGAGTATCGTAGGGGAGCTGTTTTTT; CDR3aa: CASSLAGYGSIVGELFF
abundance: -; j_gene: TRBJ1-1; v_gene: TRBV19; d_gene: -; CDR3nt: TGTGCCAGTAGTATAAGACAGAAGAACACTGAAGCTTTCTTT; CDR3aa: CASSIRQKNTEAFF
abundance: -; j_gene: TRBJ2-7; v_gene: TRBV10-1; d_gene: TRBD2; CDR3nt: TGCGCCAGCCCACCGGGACTAGCAGTCTACGAGCAGTACTTC; CDR3aa: CASPPGLAVYEQYF
abundance: -; j_gene: TRBJ1-1; v_gene: TRBV19; d_gene: -; CDR3nt: TGTGCCAGTAGTTTAGCAGCCCGGAACACTGAAGCTTTCTTT; CDR3aa: CASSLAARNTEAFF
abundance: -; j_gene: TRBJ1-5; v_gene: TRBV6-1; d_gene: -; CDR3nt: TGTGCCAGCAGTGAACGGGCTCAGCCCCAGCATTTT; CDR3aa: CASSERAQPQHF
abundance: once; j_gene: TRBJ1-1; v_gene: TRBV12-3/TRBV12-4; d_gene: -; CDR3nt: TGTGCCAGCTCCCGGACAGAGAACACTGAAGCTTTCTTT; CDR3aa: CASSRTENTEAFF
abundance: -; j_gene: TRBJ2-7; v_gene: TRBV5-1; d_gene: -; CDR3nt: TGCGCCAGCAGCAATACCACCGGGACACTTTCCTACGAGCAGTACTTC; CDR3aa: CASSNTTGTLSYEQYF
abundance: -; j_gene: TRBJ1-2; v_gene: TRBV7-9; d_gene: -; CDR3nt: TGTGCCAGCAGCCCAATAGACCTCCTCTATGGCTACACCTTC; CDR3aa: CASSPIDLLYGYTF
abundance: -; j_gene: TRBJ1-1; v_gene: TRBV5-1; d_gene: -; CDR3nt: TGCGCCAGCAGCTTTGGGGGATACACTGAAGCTTTCTTT; CDR3aa: CASSFGGYTEAFF
abundance: -; j_gene: TRBJ2-7; v_gene: TRBV10-3; d_gene: TRBD2; CDR3nt: TGTGCCATGTCCGCCGGGACTAGCGGGACCTACGAGCAGTACTTC; CDR3aa: CAMSAGTSGTYEQYF
abundance: -; j_gene: TRBJ2-2; v_gene: TRBV3-1/TRBV3-2; d_gene: -; CDR3nt: TGTGCCAGCAGCCTCCATCGCGACGACACCGGGGAGCTGTTTTTT; CDR3aa: CASSLHRDDTGELFF
abundance: -; j_gene: TRBJ1-5; v_gene: TRBV6-1; d_gene: -; CDR3nt: TGTGCCAGCAGTGAATGGCAGCAGCCCCAGCATTTT; CDR3aa: CASSEWQQPQHF
abundance: -; j_gene: TRBJ2-1; v_gene: TRBV9; d_gene: -; CDR3nt: TGTGCCAGCAGCGTAGGGGTGGAAGTTGAGCAGTTCTTC; CDR3aa: CASSVGVEVEQFF
abundance: -; j_gene: TRBJ2-5; v_gene: TRBV6-2/TRBV6-3; d_gene: -; CDR3nt: TGTGCCAGCAGTTACTTAAGGGCCGGAGCAGGGACCCAGTACTTC; CDR3aa: CASSYLRAGAGTQYF
abundance: -; j_gene: TRBJ1-6; v_gene: TRBV5-1; d_gene: TRBD1; CDR3nt: TGCGCCAGCAGCACAGACAGGGGGCTTAATTCACCCCTCCACTTT; CDR3aa: CASSTDRGLNSPLHF
abundance: -; j_gene: TRBJ1-1; v_gene: TRBV7-8; d_gene: -; CDR3nt: TGTGCCAGCAGCTTAGGGGGGGGTAGGAACACTGAAGCTTTCTTT; CDR3aa: CASSLGGGRNTEAFF
abundance: once; j_gene: TRBJ2-2; v_gene: TRBV7-2; d_gene: -; CDR3nt: TGTGCCAGCAGCTTCATAGGAGGGGAGCTGTTTTTT; CDR3aa: CASSFIGGELFF
abundance: -; j_gene: TRBJ2-5; v_gene: TRBV5-6; d_gene: -; CDR3nt: TGTGCCAGCAGCTTGGTCGGACGGATAGCGGAGACCCAGTACTTC; CDR3aa: CASSLVGRIAETQYF
abundance: -; j_gene: TRBJ2-5; v_gene: TRBV5-1; d_gene: -; CDR3nt: TGCGCCAGCAGCGGTGGTGGGACCTCCGAAGAGACCCAGTACTTC; CDR3aa: CASSGGGTSEETQYF
abundance: -; j_gene: TRBJ2-6; v_gene: TRBV4-1; d_gene: -; CDR3nt: TGCGCCAGCAGCCGGGGTTACGGGAACTCTGGGGCCAACGTCCTGACTTTC; CDR3aa: CASSRGYGNSGANVLTF
abundance: -; j_gene: TRBJ1-1; v_gene: TRBV27; d_gene: -; CDR3nt: TGTGCCAGCAGTTTATTAGCAAATCCTTACAGGGAAGCTTTCTTT; CDR3aa: CASSLLANPYREAFF
abundance: medium-sized; j_gene: TRBJ1-5; v_gene: TRBV10-3; d_gene: TRBD1; CDR3nt: TGTGCCATCGGGACAGGGGATAGCAATCAGCCCCAGCATTTT; CDR3aa: CAIGTGDSNQPQHF
abundance: -; j_gene: TRBJ2-5; v_gene: TRBV3-1/TRBV3-2; d_gene: TRBD2; CDR3nt: TGTGCCAGCAGCCAAGGGACTAGCTTGCGAGAGACCCAGTACTTC; CDR3aa: CASSQGTSLRETQYF
abundance: -; j_gene: TRBJ1-2; v_gene: TRBV29-1; d_gene: -; CDR3nt: TGCAGCGCTGTGCCGAGGGGTTTGGGAGGCTACACCTTC; CDR3aa: CSAVPRGLGGYTF
abundance: -; j_gene: TRBJ2-1; v_gene: TRBV11-3; d_gene: TRBD2; CDR3nt: TGTGCCAGCAGCCCCGGGCTAGCTAGCGGCCACAATGAGCAGTTCTTC; CDR3aa: CASSPGLASGHNEQFF
abundance: -; j_gene: TRBJ1-1; v_gene: TRBV4-1; d_gene: TRBD1; CDR3nt: TGCGCCAGCAGCCAAGAGGTCCGACTGACAGGGACCGGCGAAGCTTTCTTT; CDR3aa: CASSQEVRLTGTGEAFF
abundance: -; j_gene: TRBJ2-7; v_gene: TRBV14; d_gene: -; CDR3nt: TGTGCCAGCAGCCAAGTTCTGGGGTACGAGCAGTACTTC; CDR3aa: CASSQVLGYEQYF
abundance: -; j_gene: TRBJ2-3; v_gene: TRBV19; d_gene: -; CDR3nt: TGTGCCAGTAGTATAAGCTTACAGAGCGCAGATACGCAGTATTTT; CDR3aa: CASSISLQSADTQYF
abundance: once; j_gene: TRBJ2-7; v_gene: TRBV5-6; d_gene: -; CDR3nt: TGTGCCAGCAGCTTGGAAGGGGGACTCTACGAGCAGTACTTC; CDR3aa: CASSLEGGLYEQYF
abundance: -; j_gene: TRBJ2-7; v_gene: TRBV3-1/TRBV3-2; d_gene: TRBD1; CDR3nt: TGTGCCAGCAGCCTCAACCAGGGGGCAGGAGAGCAGTACTTC; CDR3aa: CASSLNQGAGEQYF
abundance: -; j_gene: TRBJ2-7; v_gene: TRBV19; d_gene: -; CDR3nt: TGTGCCAGTAGTACCCTTCCGGGACAAGGGAACTACGAGCAGTACTTC; CDR3aa: CASSTLPGQGNYEQYF
abundance: -; j_gene: TRBJ1-1; v_gene: TRBV5-6; d_gene: TRBD1; CDR3nt: TGTGCCAGCAGCTTGGCCAGGGGGGAGGCTGAAGCTTTCTTT; CDR3aa: CASSLARGEAEAFF
abundance: -; j_gene: TRBJ2-7; v_gene: TRBV7-9; d_gene: -; CDR3nt: TGTGCCAGCAGCGAGACGACGGTTATCTACGAGCAGTACTTC; CDR3aa: CASSETTVIYEQYF
abundance: -; j_gene: TRBJ2-7; v_gene: TRBV9; d_gene: TRBD1; CDR3nt: TGTGCCAGCAGCGTACGGACAGGGGGTGACTACGAGCAGTACTTC; CDR3aa: CASSVRTGGDYEQYF
abundance: -; j_gene: TRBJ1-5; v_gene: TRBV5-6; d_gene: -; CDR3nt: TGTGCCAGCAGCGGGGGGGCAGCAAATCAGCCCCAGCATTTT; CDR3aa: CASSGGAANQPQHF